The 18 T cell receptor beta chains listed next were all sequenced from one sample in a study of cytomegalovirus exposure and HLA in healthy donors. PCR used 60 Vbeta primers and 13 Jbeta primers. Profiled with immunoSEQ multiplex PCR; TCRdb holds only in-frame clones, not every one. The sample has 74,000 or so clones, approximately 79% seen once. Sequenced sample: PBMCs. Receptors originate from a middle-aged woman in good health and CMV-seropositive.

The J gene is TRBJ2-1, the V gene TRBV7-7; the D gene is possibly TRBD1 (6 bases). Germline CDR1 and CDR2: SSHAT and FNYEAQ (reference sequence). The germline V and J ends were trimmed by 5 bases and 4 bases, with 21 bases remaining between them. The CDR3 has 17 amino acids. In DNA form, the CDR3 reads TGTGCCAGCAGCCCCGGAATAGGACAGCCTATATACAATGAGCAGTTCTTC. It is translated as CASSPGIGQPIYNEQFF.

The chain links TRBV7-6 to TRBJ1-1; 12 bases align to TRBD1. The germline gives CDR1 SGHVS, CDR2 FNYEAQ. The CDR3 spans 16 residues. With V trimmed by 5 bases and J by 4 bases, 8 bases remained unmatched. The CDR3 DNA follows: TGTGCCAGCAGCCTCGGGACAGGGGGCGGTAGCACTGAAGCTTTCTTT. This encodes CASSLGTGGGSTEAFF.

V is TRBV28 and J is TRBJ2-5; D ambiguous. The CDR3 extends over 10 amino acids. The V gene lost 4 bases and the J gene lost 6 bases, with 3 bases spanning the gap. Germline V CDR1 and CDR2: MDHEN, SYDVKM. The CDR3: CASSSKTQYF. DNA of the CDR3: TGTGCCAGCAGTTCAAAGACCCAGTACTTC.

V and J are TRBV28 and TRBJ1-3; the D is unclear. V was clipped by 2 bases and J by 11 bases, with 10 bases between them. CDR3 length: 12 amino acids. Germline-derived CDR1 and CDR2 are MDHEN and SYDVKM. This CDR3 reads CASSLAGDPIYF. The CDR3 DNA is TGTGCCAGCAGTTTAGCGGGTGACCCCATATATTTT.

V usage is TRBV28 and J usage is TRBJ2-1; 8 positions match TRBD2. Trimming cost V 5 bases and J 4 bases; bases outside gene matches: 13. Germline values: CDR1 MDHEN, CDR2 SYDVKM. The CDR3 is 17 residues long. DNA of the CDR3: TGTGCCAGCAGTGGGACCCTTGGTAGCGGGGAATACAATGAGCAGTTCTTC. Translating gives CASSGTLGSGEYNEQFF.

The chain has TRBV29-1 and TRBJ2-5, with D maybe TRBD1 (6 bases). The CDR3 runs 13 residues. V shed 3 bases and J shed 5 bases, with 13 bases lying between them. Germline V gene data show CDR1 as SQVTM and CDR2 as ANQGSEA. In nucleotides, the CDR3 is TGCAGCGTTGACAGGGGCGGGTGGGAGACCCAGTACTTC. It specifies CSVDRGGWETQYF.

The gene calls are TRBV12-5 and TRBJ1-1; TRBD1 aligns across 7 bases. Germline CDR1 and CDR2: LGHNT and FRNRAP. V shed 1 base, J shed 4 bases, and the junction held 0 bases outside the gene matches. The CDR3 runs 13 residues. CDR3 sequence: CASGLGQGTEAFF. The CDR3 DNA sequence: TGTGCTAGTGGTTTGGGACAGGGCACTGAAGCTTTCTTT. The whole variable domain, filled in from reference TRBV12-5 and TRBJ1-1, reads DARVTQTPRHKVTEMGQEVTMRCQPILGHNTVFWYRQTMMQGLELLAYFRNRAPLDDSGMPKDRFSAEMPDATLATLKIQPSEPRDSAVYFCASGLGQGTEAFFGQGTRLTVV.

The chain combines TRBV5-4 with TRBJ2-1, with D hard to call. Germline lookup yields CDR1 SGHNT and CDR2 YYREEE (reference sequence). This CDR3 spans 12 amino acids. V gave up 3 bases and J gave up 2 bases, with 3 bases separating them. The CDR3 nucleotides are TGTGCCAGCAGCTCTACCTACAATGAGCAGTTCTTC. Translated: CASSSTYNEQFF.

The chain couples TRBV15 to TRBJ2-7; TRBD2 matches at 7 bases. This CDR3 comprises 15 residues. Germline CDR1 is LNHNV and CDR2 is YYDKDF (reference sequence). Germline trimming cut 0 bases from V and 7 bases from J; bases unmatched to any gene: 9. The CDR3 loop reads CATSRDQGLVGEQYF. The CDR3 coding sequence is TGTGCCACCAGCAGAGATCAAGGACTAGTGGGGGAGCAGTACTTC. Supplemented by reference TRBV15 and TRBJ2-7, the full variable domain reads DAMVIQNPRYQVTQFGKPVTLSCSQTLNHNVMYWYQQKSSQAPKLLFHYYDKDFNNEADTPDNFQSRRPNTSFCFLDIRSPGLGDTAMYLCATSRDQGLVGEQYFGPGTRLTVT.

J is TRBJ1-6 and V is TRBV2; possible D gene TRBD1, 5 bases. The CDR3 runs 18 residues. CDR1 and CDR2 from the germline V gene are SNHLY and FYNNEI. V lost 3 bases, J lost 0 bases, and 15 bases lay in between. The CDR3 is CASSDEWGVTSYNSPLHF. Here the CDR3 DNA reads TGTGCCAGCAGTGATGAGTGGGGGGTTACCTCCTATAATTCACCCCTCCACTTT.

A single count supports this clone. V is TRBV9 and J is TRBJ2-6; maybe TRBD1 (5 bases). From germline, CDR1 is SGDLS and CDR2 YYNGEE. Trimming took 2 bases from V and 0 from J, leaving 21 bases between them. The CDR3 loop spans 20 amino acids. The CDR3: CASSVLPGFQGTSGANVLTF. In DNA form, the CDR3 reads TGTGCCAGCAGCGTGCTCCCAGGTTTCCAGGGTACCTCTGGGGCCAACGTCCTGACTTTC.

The table lists this clone with a count of one. This chain uses TRBV18 with TRBJ2-1; D possibly corresponds to TRBD2 (6 bases). V was shortened by 2 bases and J by 15 bases, with 14 bases between the two germline ends. The CDR3 totals 12 residues. CDR1 is KGHSH and CDR2 is LQKENI in the germline V gene. The CDR3 nucleotides read TGTGCCAGCTCACCAAACCGGGACTCTCCGTTCTTC. Amino acid sequence: CASSPNRDSPFF.

The chain couples TRBV19 to TRBJ2-2; TRBD1 might be the D (6 bases). The V end was cut by 0 bases, the J end by 5 bases, with 10 bases between. Germline values: CDR1 LNHDA, CDR2 SQIVND (reference sequence). The CDR3 extends over 15 amino acids. The CDR3 DNA sequence: TGTGCCAGTAGTATAGAGGGGGCGTGGACCGGGGAGCTGTTTTTT. It encodes CASSIEGAWTGELFF.

V is TRBV19 and J is TRBJ2-3, with a possible D match to TRBD1 (7 bases). With 5 bases removed from V and 2 bases from J, the gap between germline ends came to 17 bases. The CDR3 is 16 residues long. CDR1 and CDR2 (germline): LNHDA, SQIVND (reference sequence). The CDR3 reads CASSVRGTENTDTQYF. The CDR3 DNA reads TGTGCCAGTAGTGTCCGGGGGACAGAGAACACAGATACGCAGTATTTT.

The chain combines TRBV2 with TRBJ1-1, with a weak D call TRBD1 (5 bases). Trimming stripped 8 bases from V and 3 bases from J, with 16 bases between. The CDR3 runs 14 residues. From germline, CDR1 is SNHLY and CDR2 FYNNEI. The DNA of the CDR3 is TGTGCCAGCGAGGCCGGCAGGGTTTACACTGAAGCTTTCTTT. It is translated as CASEAGRVYTEAFF.

This chain connects TRBV6-1 to TRBJ2-5; D is uncertain. Germline CDR1 reads MNHNS; CDR2 reads SASEGT. The CDR3 length is 11 residues. V lost 7 bases, J lost 5 bases, and 8 bases lay in between. The CDR3 DNA reads as TGTGCCAGCACCTTGGAGGAGACCCAGTACTTC. Encoded protein: CASTLEETQYF.

The V call is TRBV5-5, the J call TRBJ2-3; D remains ambiguous. Trimming left V 4 bases short and J 3 bases short, with 6 bases between. This CDR3 has 12 amino acids. The V gene's germline CDR1 is SGHKS and CDR2 YYEKEE (reference sequence). This chain's CDR3 is CASSPVTDTQYF. In nucleotides, the CDR3 is TGTGCCAGCAGCCCTGTAACAGATACGCAGTATTTT. Supplemented by reference TRBV5-5 and TRBJ2-3, the full variable domain reads DAGVTQSPTHLIKTRGQQVTLRCSPISGHKSVSWYQQVLGQGPQFIFQYYEKEERGRGNFPDRFSARQFPNYSSELNVNALLLGDSALYLCASSPVTDTQYFGPGTRLTVL.

This clone was picked up a small number of times. The chain recombines TRBV6-8 with TRBJ1-1; D remains ambiguous. The CDR3 length is 15 residues. CDR1 MNHGY and CDR2 SAAAGT come from the germline V gene. The ends were cut back, 6 bases at V and 2 bases at J, with 16 bases in the middle. The CDR3 loop reads CASSVLDGSNTEAFF. For the CDR3, the DNA is TGTGCCAGCAGCGTCTTGGACGGGAGCAACACTGAAGCTTTCTTT.